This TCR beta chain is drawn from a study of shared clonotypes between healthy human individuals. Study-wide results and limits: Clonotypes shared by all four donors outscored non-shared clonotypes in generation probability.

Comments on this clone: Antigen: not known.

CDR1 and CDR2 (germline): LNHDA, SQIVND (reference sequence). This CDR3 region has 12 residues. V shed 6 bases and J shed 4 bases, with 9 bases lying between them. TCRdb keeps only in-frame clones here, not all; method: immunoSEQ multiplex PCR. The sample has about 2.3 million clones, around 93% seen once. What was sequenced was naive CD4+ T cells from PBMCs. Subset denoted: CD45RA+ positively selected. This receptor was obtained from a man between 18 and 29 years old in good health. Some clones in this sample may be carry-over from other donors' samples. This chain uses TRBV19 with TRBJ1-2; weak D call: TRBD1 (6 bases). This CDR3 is CASRQTGYGYTF. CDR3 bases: TGTGCCAGTAGACAGACAGGCTATGGCTACACCTTC.